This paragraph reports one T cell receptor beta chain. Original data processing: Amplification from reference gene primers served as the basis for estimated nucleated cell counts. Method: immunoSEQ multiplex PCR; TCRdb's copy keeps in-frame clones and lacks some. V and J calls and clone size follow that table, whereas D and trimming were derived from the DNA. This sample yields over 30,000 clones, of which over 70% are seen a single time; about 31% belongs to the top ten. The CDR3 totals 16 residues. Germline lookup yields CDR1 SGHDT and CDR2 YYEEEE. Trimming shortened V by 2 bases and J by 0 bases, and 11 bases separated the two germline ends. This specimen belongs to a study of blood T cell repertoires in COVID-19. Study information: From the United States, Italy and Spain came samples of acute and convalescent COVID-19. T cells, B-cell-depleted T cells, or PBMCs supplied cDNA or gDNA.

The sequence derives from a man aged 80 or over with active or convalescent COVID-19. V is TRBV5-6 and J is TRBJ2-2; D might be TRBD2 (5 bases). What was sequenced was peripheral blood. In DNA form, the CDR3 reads TGTGCCAGCAGCTTCCCGAGGGCCTCGAACACCGGGGAGCTGTTTTTT. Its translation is CASSFPRASNTGELFF.